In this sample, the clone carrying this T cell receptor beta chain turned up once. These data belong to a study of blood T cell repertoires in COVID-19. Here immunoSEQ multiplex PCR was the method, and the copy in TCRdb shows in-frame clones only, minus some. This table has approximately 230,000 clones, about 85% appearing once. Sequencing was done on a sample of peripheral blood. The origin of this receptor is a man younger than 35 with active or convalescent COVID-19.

The DNA of the CDR3 is TGTGCCAGCAGCTTTACGACAGGGGGTGGAAACACCATATATTTT. It encodes CASSFTTGGGNTIYF. The rearrangement uses TRBV7-9 and TRBJ1-3; 9 bases line up with TRBD1. The CDR3 runs 15 residues. Germline V gene data show CDR1 as SEHNR and CDR2 as FQNEAQ (reference sequence). V shed 3 bases and J 3 bases; nucleotides not matched to a gene: 3. The whole variable domain, filled in from reference TRBV7-9 and TRBJ1-3, reads DTGVSQNPRHKITKRGQNVTFRCDPISEHNRLYWYRQTLGQGPEFLTYFQNEAQLEKSRLLSDRFSAERPKGSFSTLEIQRTEQGDSAMYLCASSFTTGGGNTIYFGEGSWLTVV.